This TCR beta chain was observed in a study of T-cell reconstitution after alpha-beta-depleted transplantation in children (TCRdb year 2016). For the wider study: T-cell immune reconstitution after TCRalphabeta/CD19-depleted allogeneic hematopoietic cell transplantation in children was quantitatively tracked in the study by means of TCR repertoire profiling.

Broader findings and caveats from the paper: The high TCRbeta diversity at day 60 in some patients was ascribed to recipient T cells and intrathymic progenitors that had survived conditioning. The apparently early alphabetaT-cell count recovery about two months after transplant was reportedly dependent on only several hundred rapidly expanded clones derived from non-depleted graft cells. Hyperexpanded clone frequencies declined over subsequent months; after one year, T-cell counts and TCRbeta diversity were mostly attributed to newly produced T cells.

The treatment or condition label, as the study defines it: allogeneic hematopoietic cell transplantation with graft depleted of TCRalphabeta T cells and CD19 B cells. Transplant recipients were children who received TCRalphabeta/CD19-depleted allogeneic hematopoietic cell grafts. The germline V gene yields MNHEY for CDR1 and SVGEGT for CDR2. Trimming removed 2 bases from V and 4 bases from J; the gene matches leave 26 bases unexplained. The CDR3 measures 22 amino acids from cysteine to phenylalanine. Only CDR3 DNA is held: 66 bases, read in frame from base 1. This clonotype has ten or more counts. No cognate antigen has been identified for it. No much larger clonotype is one base removed from it; base qualities were not supplied. The protocol used for the library was PCR. Sequencing relied on an Illumina HiSeq 2500. To normalize quantification of the TCRbeta repertoire, the TCR libraries were built with molecular barcoding that relied on unique molecular identifiers. TCRdb ran its own pipeline on the public reads, namely fastp trimming at Q25 and MiXCR clone calling, and kept in-frame beta chains. Records with the same CDR3 protein are collapsed into one entry carrying the most frequent genes and DNA. The sample profile shows about 190,000 distinct CDR3 sequences; 11% of them were found once. In total, the top ten clones hold about 12% of the sample.

This specimen consisted of PBMCs, obtained before TCRalphabeta/CD19-depleted stem cell transplant. The sequence was obtained from a boy aged 2 to 10 with acute myeloid leukemia, due to receive a stem cell transplant. The rearrangement combines TRBV6-2 or TRBV6-3 with TRBJ1-2; the junction holds 9 bases that match TRBD1. The DNA sequence is TGTGCCAGCAGTTACAACCACCTGCCTGGTAGCCTTGGGACAGGGCGGCTCTATGGCTACACCTTC. It translates as CASSYNHLPGSLGTGRLYGYTF.